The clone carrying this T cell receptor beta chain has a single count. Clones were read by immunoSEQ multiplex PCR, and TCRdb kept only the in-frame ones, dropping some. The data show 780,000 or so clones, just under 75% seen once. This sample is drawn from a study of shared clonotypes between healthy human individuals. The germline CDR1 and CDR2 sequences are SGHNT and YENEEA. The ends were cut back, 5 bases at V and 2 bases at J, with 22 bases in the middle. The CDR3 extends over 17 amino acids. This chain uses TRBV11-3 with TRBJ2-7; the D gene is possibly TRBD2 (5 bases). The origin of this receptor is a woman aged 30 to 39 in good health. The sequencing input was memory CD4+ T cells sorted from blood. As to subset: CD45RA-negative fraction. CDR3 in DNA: TGTGCCAGCAGCCCCCCGTGGAGGTCCCAGAGGGCCTACGAGCAGTACTTC. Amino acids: CASSPPWRSQRAYEQYF.